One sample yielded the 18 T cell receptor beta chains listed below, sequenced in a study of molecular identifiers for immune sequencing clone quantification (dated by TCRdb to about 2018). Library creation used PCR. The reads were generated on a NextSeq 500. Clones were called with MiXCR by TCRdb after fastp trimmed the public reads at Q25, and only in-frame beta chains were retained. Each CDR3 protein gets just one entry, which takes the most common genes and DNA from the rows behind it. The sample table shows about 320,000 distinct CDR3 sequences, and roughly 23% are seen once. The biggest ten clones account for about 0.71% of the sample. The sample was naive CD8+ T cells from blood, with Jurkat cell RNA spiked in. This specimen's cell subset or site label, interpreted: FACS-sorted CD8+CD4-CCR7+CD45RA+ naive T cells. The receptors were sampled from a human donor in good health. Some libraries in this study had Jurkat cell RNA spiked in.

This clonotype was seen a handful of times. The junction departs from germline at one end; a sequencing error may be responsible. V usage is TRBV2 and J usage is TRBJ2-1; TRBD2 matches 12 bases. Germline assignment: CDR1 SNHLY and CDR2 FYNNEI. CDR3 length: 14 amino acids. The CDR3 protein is CASIELAGGNEQFF. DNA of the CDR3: TGTGCCAGCATTGAACTAGCGGGAGGAAATGAGCAGTTCTTC. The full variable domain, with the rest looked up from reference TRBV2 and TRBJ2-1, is EPEVTQTPSHQVTQMGQEVILRCVPISNHLYFYWYRQILGQKVEFLVSFYNNEISEKSEIFDDQFSVERPDGSNFTLKIRSTKLEDSAMYFCASIELAGGNEQFFGPGTRLTVL.

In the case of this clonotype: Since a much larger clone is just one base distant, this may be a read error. In nucleotides, the CDR3 is TGTGCCAGCAGCCAAGATCGAGGGAGACATGACACTGCAGCTTTCTTT. It is translated as CASSQDRGRHDTAAFF. The V gene is TRBV4-2, the J gene TRBJ1-1; D not resolved. The germline CDR1 and CDR2 sequences are LGHNA and YNFKEQ. The CDR3 extends over 16 amino acids.

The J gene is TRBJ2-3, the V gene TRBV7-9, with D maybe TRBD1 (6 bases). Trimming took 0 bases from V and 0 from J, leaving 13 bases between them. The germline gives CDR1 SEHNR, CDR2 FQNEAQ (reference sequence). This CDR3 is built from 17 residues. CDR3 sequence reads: CASSLALWDTSTDTQYF. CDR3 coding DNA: TGTGCCAGCAGCTTAGCATTGTGGGACACAAGCACAGATACGCAGTATTTT.

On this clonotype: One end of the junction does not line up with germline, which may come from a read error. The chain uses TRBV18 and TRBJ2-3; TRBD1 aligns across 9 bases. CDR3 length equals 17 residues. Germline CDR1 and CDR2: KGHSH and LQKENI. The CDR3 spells CASSPAGQGMSIDTQYF. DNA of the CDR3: TGTGCCAGCTCACCAGCCGGACAGGGGATGAGCATAGATACGCAGTATTTT.

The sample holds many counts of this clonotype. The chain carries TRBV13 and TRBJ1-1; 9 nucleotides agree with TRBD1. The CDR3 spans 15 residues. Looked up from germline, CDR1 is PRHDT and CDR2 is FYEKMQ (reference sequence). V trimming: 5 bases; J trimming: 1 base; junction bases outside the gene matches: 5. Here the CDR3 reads CASSERGQGNTEAFF. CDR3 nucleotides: TGTGCCAGCAGCGAGCGGGGACAGGGGAACACTGAAGCTTTCTTT.

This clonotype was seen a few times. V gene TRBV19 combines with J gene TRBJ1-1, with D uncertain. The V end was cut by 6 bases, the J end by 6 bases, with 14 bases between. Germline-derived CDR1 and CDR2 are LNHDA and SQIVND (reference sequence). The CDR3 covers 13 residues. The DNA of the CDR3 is TGTGCCAGTAGCTCCATCAGCGTTTCTGAAGCTTTCTTT. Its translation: CASSSISVSEAFF. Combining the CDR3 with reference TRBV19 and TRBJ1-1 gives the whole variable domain DGGITQSPKYLFRKEGQNVTLSCEQNLNHDAMYWYRQDPGQGLRLIYYSQIVNDFQKGDIAEGYSVSREKKESFPLTVTSAQKNPTAFYLCASSSISVSEAFFGQGTRLTVV.

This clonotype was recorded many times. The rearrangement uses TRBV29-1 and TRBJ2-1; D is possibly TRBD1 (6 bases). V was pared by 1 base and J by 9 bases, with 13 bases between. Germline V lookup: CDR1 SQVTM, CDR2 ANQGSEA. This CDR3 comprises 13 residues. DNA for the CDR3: TGCAGCGTTGAAGGGACAGTACCGGCTGAGCAGTTCTTC. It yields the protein CSVEGTVPAEQFF.

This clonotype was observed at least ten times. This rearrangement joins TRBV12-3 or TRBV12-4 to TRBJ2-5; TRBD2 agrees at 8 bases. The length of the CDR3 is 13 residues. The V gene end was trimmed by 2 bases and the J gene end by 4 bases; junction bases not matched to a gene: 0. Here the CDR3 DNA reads TGTGCCAGCAGTTTACGGGGGGGAGAGACCCAGTACTTC. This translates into CASSLRGGETQYF.

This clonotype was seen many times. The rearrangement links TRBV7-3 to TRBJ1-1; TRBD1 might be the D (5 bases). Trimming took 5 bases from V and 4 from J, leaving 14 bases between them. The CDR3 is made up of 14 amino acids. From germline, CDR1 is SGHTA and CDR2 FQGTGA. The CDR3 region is CASSQSGGFTEAFF. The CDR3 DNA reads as TGTGCCAGCAGCCAATCGGGGGGTTTCACTGAAGCTTTCTTT.

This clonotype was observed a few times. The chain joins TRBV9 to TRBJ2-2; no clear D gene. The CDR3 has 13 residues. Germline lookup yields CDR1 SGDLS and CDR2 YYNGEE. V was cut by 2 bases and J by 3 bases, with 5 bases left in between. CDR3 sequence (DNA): TGTGCCAGCAGCGTGAGCGACACCGGGGAGCTGTTTTTT. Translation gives CASSVSDTGELFF.

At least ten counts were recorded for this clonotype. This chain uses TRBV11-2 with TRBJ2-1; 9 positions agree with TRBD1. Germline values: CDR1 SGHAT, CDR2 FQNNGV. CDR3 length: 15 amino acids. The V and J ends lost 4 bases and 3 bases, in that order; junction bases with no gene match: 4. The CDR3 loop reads CASSSGTGYYNEQFF. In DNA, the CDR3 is TGTGCCAGCAGCTCCGGGACAGGGTACTACAATGAGCAGTTCTTC.

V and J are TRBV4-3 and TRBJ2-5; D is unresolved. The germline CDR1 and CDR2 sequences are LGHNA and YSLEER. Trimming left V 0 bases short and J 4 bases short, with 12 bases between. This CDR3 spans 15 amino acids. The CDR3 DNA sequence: TGCGCCAGCAGCCAAGATGCCGAAGGGCCAGAGACCCAGTACTTC. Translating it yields CASSQDAEGPETQYF.

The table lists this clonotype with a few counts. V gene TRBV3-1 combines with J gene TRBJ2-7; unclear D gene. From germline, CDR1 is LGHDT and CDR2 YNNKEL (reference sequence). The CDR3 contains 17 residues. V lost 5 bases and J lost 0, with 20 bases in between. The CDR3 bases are TGTGCCAGCAGCGCTCACCCGCCGGGCGGAGCCTCCTACGAGCAGTACTTC. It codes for CASSAHPPGGASYEQYF.

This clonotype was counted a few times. CDR3: CASSSLAGVETQYF. The CDR3 region has the DNA TGTGCCAGCAGTTCTCTAGCGGGAGTAGAGACCCAGTACTTC. The genes are TRBV6-2 or TRBV6-3 and TRBJ2-5, with TRBD2 matching over 10 bases. Germline CDR1 reads MNHEY; CDR2 reads SVGEGT. The CDR3 totals 14 residues. The V and J ends lost 4 bases and 4 bases, in that order; junction bases with no gene match: 3.

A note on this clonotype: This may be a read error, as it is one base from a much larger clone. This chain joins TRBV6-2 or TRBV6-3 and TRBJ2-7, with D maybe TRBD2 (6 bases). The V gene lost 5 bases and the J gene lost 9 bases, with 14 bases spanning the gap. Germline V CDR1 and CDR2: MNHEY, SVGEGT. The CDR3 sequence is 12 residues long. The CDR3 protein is CASSPRASAQYF. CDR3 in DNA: TGTGCCAGCAGTCCGCGGGCTAGCGCGCAGTACTTC.

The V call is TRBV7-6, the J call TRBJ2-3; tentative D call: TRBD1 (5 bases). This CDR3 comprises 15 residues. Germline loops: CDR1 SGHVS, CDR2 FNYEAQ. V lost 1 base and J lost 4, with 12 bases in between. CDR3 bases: TGTGCCAGCAGCTTAGGTGGGGTAGGGGCAGATACGCAGTATTTT. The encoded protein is CASSLGGVGADTQYF.

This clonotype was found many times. The CDR3 loop reads CASSGGLRGYEQYF. CDR3 DNA sequence: TGTGCCAGCAGTGGGGGGCTGCGCGGTTACGAGCAGTACTTC. This rearrangement joins TRBV25-1 to TRBJ2-7; TRBD1 is a possible D gene (6 bases). V lost 4 bases and J 4 bases, leaving 14 bases between the germline ends. CDR3 length: 14 residues. Germline V gene lookup returns CDR1 MGHDK and CDR2 SYGVNS.

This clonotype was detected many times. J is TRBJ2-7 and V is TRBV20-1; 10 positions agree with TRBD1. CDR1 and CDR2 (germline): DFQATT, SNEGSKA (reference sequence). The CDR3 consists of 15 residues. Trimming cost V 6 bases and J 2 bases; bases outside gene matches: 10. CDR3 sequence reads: CSAHGSGTGAYEQYF. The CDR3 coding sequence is TGCAGTGCCCACGGAAGCGGGACAGGGGCCTACGAGCAGTACTTC.